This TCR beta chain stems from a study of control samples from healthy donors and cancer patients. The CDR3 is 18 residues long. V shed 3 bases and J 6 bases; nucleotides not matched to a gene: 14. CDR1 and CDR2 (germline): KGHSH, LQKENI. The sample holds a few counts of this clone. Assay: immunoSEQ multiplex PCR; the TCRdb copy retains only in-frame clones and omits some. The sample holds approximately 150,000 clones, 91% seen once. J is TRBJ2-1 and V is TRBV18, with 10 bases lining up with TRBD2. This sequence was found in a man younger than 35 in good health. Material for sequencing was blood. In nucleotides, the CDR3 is TGTGCCAGCTCACCCCCACCGAGGGCTAGCGGGGGCCCCAATGAGCAGTTCTTC. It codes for CASSPPPRASGGPNEQFF.